This passage covers 23 T cell receptor beta chains from one sample sequenced in a study of T cell changes during pregnancy in multiple sclerosis. The table came from immunoSEQ multiplex PCR; TCRdb's copy has only in-frame clones and leaves some out. Of some 37,000 clones listed, approximately 89% are singletons. Sequenced material: CD8+ T cells from peripheral blood mononuclear cells, taken in the third trimester of pregnancy. These receptor sequences come from a female donor with multiple sclerosis, enrolled in a pregnancy study.

The V and J genes are TRBV7-9 and TRBJ1-3; D is unresolved. There are 12 residues in the CDR3. Between the trimmed V and J ends, which lost 0 bases and 8 bases, there was a span of 5 bases. Germline V gives CDR1 SEHNR, CDR2 FQNEAQ (reference sequence). CDR3 sequence: CASSLARDTIYF. In DNA form, the CDR3 reads TGTGCCAGCAGCTTAGCGCGCGACACCATATATTTT.

This clone is deemed medium-sized (0.01 to 0.1%). The chain is built from TRBV19 and TRBJ1-5; 11 bases line up with TRBD1. The CDR3 is made up of 17 amino acids. Germline V CDR1 and CDR2: LNHDA, SQIVND (reference sequence). Unmatched junction bases numbered 6, after V lost 5 bases and J lost 0 bases. CDR3 nucleotide sequence: TGTGCCAGTAGTCCCGGACAGGGGGCTTATAGCAATCAGCCCCAGCATTTT. Translation: CASSPGQGAYSNQPQHF. The full variable domain, in which reference TRBV19 and TRBJ1-5 provide the parts outside the CDR3, is DGGITQSPKYLFRKEGQNVTLSCEQNLNHDAMYWYRQDPGQGLRLIYYSQIVNDFQKGDIAEGYSVSREKKESFPLTVTSAQKNPTAFYLCASSPGQGAYSNQPQHFGDGTRLSIL.

The chain combines TRBV2 with TRBJ2-7, with 9 bases fitting TRBD1. This CDR3 has 14 amino acids. Unmatched junction bases numbered 7, after V lost 5 bases and J lost 5 bases. Per the germline V gene, CDR1 is SNHLY and CDR2 is FYNNEI. The DNA of the CDR3 is TGTGCCAGCAGTCCGGGACAGGGCTTCCACGAGCAGTACTTC. The encoded protein is CASSPGQGFHEQYF.

The rearrangement links TRBV4-1 to TRBJ2-7; 7 bases are shared with TRBD1. Germline-derived CDR1 and CDR2 are MGHRA and YSYEKL. Trimming cost V 1 base and J 1 base; bases outside gene matches: 7. The CDR3 sequence is 16 residues long. CDR3 coding DNA: TGCGCCAGCAGCCAAGGGGTTGGGGACAGATCCTACGAGCAGTACTTC. Its protein product is CASSQGVGDRSYEQYF.

V is TRBV7-9 and J is TRBJ1-4; 10 bases match TRBD1. V trimming: 5 bases; J trimming: 7 bases; junction bases outside the gene matches: 10. This CDR3 is built from 16 residues. The germline gives CDR1 SEHNR, CDR2 FQNEAQ (reference sequence). DNA of the CDR3: TGTGCCAGCAGCACGCGGGACAGGGGCCCAGGTGAAAAACTGTTTTTT. It codes for CASSTRDRGPGEKLFF. Supplemented by reference TRBV7-9 and TRBJ1-4, the full variable domain reads DTGVSQNPRHKITKRGQNVTFRCDPISEHNRLYWYRQTLGQGPEFLTYFQNEAQLEKSRLLSDRFSAERPKGSFSTLEIQRTEQGDSAMYLCASSTRDRGPGEKLFFGSGTQLSVL.

This clone was counted between two and nine times. The chain uses TRBV5-5 and TRBJ2-3; 8 nucleotides match TRBD2. Germline CDR1 SGHKS, CDR2 YYEKEE (reference sequence). Germline trimming cut 0 bases from V and 1 base from J; bases unmatched to any gene: 7. The CDR3 extends over 17 amino acids. The chain's CDR3 is CASSLGAGGPRTDTQYF. The CDR3, as DNA: TGTGCCAGCAGCTTGGGCGCGGGAGGACCCCGCACAGATACGCAGTATTTT.

V gene TRBV6-1 combines with J gene TRBJ1-4; D is unclear. Germline CDR1 MNHNS, CDR2 SASEGT. Trimming removed 3 bases from V and 0 bases from J, with 11 bases in between. The CDR3 is made up of 16 amino acids. As DNA, the CDR3 is TGTGCCAGCAGTGACGGTCTCTACCCAACTAATGAAAAACTGTTTTTT. Translating it yields CASSDGLYPTNEKLFF.

The chain employs TRBV2 and TRBJ1-1; D gene unclear. This CDR3 has 16 amino acids. V lost 3 bases, J lost 0 bases, and 14 bases lay in between. CDR1 is SNHLY, CDR2 FYNNEI, per germline. Here the CDR3 reads CASSDNPVLMNTEAFF. In nucleotides, the CDR3 is TGTGCCAGCAGTGATAATCCAGTTCTCATGAACACTGAAGCTTTCTTT.

The genes are TRBV2 and TRBJ2-2, with 14 positions matching TRBD2. The trim removed 5 bases at V and 10 bases at J, leaving 18 bases unmatched. The CDR3 runs to 19 residues. Germline values: CDR1 SNHLY, CDR2 FYNNEI. In DNA, the CDR3 is TGTGCCAGCAGTTTTACCGGGACTAGCGGGAGATTGGGTCTTTCGGAGCTGTTTTTT. It codes for CASSFTGTSGRLGLSELFF.

CDR3 coding DNA: TGCGCCAGCAGCCTAAGCCCCGGGACTAGCGCCTACGAGCAGTACTTC. Protein: CASSLSPGTSAYEQYF. This chain links TRBV4-1 with TRBJ2-7; TRBD2 matches at 10 bases. The germline CDR1 and CDR2 sequences are MGHRA and YSYEKL. After removal of 4 bases from V and 2 bases from J, the junction contained 8 bases not matched to a gene. The CDR3 extends over 16 amino acids.

CDR3 region: CASSVAGAYNEQFF. DNA of the CDR3: TGTGCCAGCAGCGTAGCGGGGGCCTACAATGAGCAGTTCTTC. V usage is TRBV9 and J usage is TRBJ2-1; maybe TRBD2 (6 bases). The V end lost 0 bases, the J end lost 2 bases, and 6 bases lay between the germline ends. This CDR3 spans 14 amino acids. CDR1 is SGDLS, CDR2 YYNGEE, per germline. The variable domain in full, with the rest retrieved from reference TRBV9 and TRBJ2-1, is DSGVTQTPKHLITATGQRVTLRCSPRSGDLSVYWYQQSLDQGLQFLIQYYNGEERAKGNILERFSAQQFPDLHSELNLSSLELGDSALYFCASSVAGAYNEQFFGPGTRLTVL.

V gene TRBV11-2 combines with J gene TRBJ1-3; TRBD1 matches 11 bases. CDR3 length: 17 amino acids. V shed 4 bases, J shed 4 bases, and the junction held 9 bases outside the gene matches. The germline V gene encodes CDR1 SGHAT and CDR2 FQNNGV. The chain's CDR3 is CASSSGGQGAWGNTIYF. The CDR3 DNA reads TGTGCCAGCAGCTCCGGCGGACAGGGGGCATGGGGAAACACCATATATTTT.

The J gene is TRBJ1-1, the V gene TRBV10-2, with 8 nucleotides matching TRBD1. With 5 bases clipped from V and 0 bases from J, the junction kept 5 bases outside the gene matches. The V gene's germline CDR1 is WSHSY and CDR2 SAAADI. The CDR3 runs to 15 residues. The CDR3: CASSSPTGVNTEAFF. CDR3 nucleotide sequence: TGCGCCAGCAGTTCTCCGACAGGGGTGAACACTGAAGCTTTCTTT.

This CDR3 is CASSLTGQGGPNEQFF. DNA for the CDR3: TGTGCCAGCAGCTTGACGGGGCAGGGGGGCCCCAATGAGCAGTTCTTC. V gene TRBV5-4 combines with J gene TRBJ2-1, with D possibly being TRBD1 (7 bases). This CDR3 is 16 amino acids long. Germline V gene lookup returns CDR1 SGHNT and CDR2 YYREEE (reference sequence). Trimming cost V 1 base and J 6 bases, with 17 bases left between them.

This sequence joins TRBV4-3 and TRBJ1-2; 8 bases agree with TRBD1. Germline V gene lookup returns CDR1 LGHNA and CDR2 YSLEER. The CDR3 runs 14 residues. The ends lost 3 bases at V and 7 bases at J; junction bases unmatched: 7. The CDR3 bases are TGCGCCAGCAGCCAGCAGGGGGCTAAACGTGGCTACACCTTC. Protein product: CASSQQGAKRGYTF.

The V and J genes are TRBV27 and TRBJ2-7, with 7 bases matching TRBD2. The junction had 10 bases not matched to a gene; V was cut back by 7 bases and J by 4 bases. Germline V gives CDR1 MNHEY, CDR2 SMNVEV (reference sequence). The CDR3 loop spans 14 amino acids. CDR3 in DNA: TGTGCCAGCACCACCCGGTCTAGCGGATACGAGCAGTACTTC. It translates to CASTTRSSGYEQYF.

V is TRBV29-1 and J is TRBJ1-1; 7 bases are shared with TRBD1. This CDR3 is 13 amino acids long. Germline CDR1 is SQVTM and CDR2 is ANQGSEA. J was trimmed by 5 bases and V by 7 bases; bases with no gene match: 10. CDR3 region: CSGHGQDITEAFF. The CDR3 DNA sequence: TGCAGCGGTCATGGACAGGACATAACTGAAGCTTTCTTT.

The V call is TRBV5-6, the J call TRBJ2-2, with 11 bases identical to TRBD1. This CDR3 is built from 15 residues. J was trimmed by 4 bases and V by 5 bases; bases with no gene match: 4. The V gene's germline CDR1 is SGHDT and CDR2 YYEEEE. CDR3 nucleotide sequence: TGTGCCAGCAGTGACGGGACAGGGGGCACCGGGGAGCTGTTTTTT. Protein sequence: CASSDGTGGTGELFF. Combining the CDR3 with reference TRBV5-6 and TRBJ2-2 gives the whole variable domain DAGVTQSPTHLIKTRGQQVTLRCSPKSGHDTVSWYQQALGQGPQFIFQYYEEEERQRGNFPDRFSGHQFPNYSSELNVNALLLGDSALYLCASSDGTGGTGELFFGEGSRLTVL.

A single count supports this clone. The V call is TRBV29-1, the J call TRBJ2-1, with unresolved D. CDR3 length equals 12 residues. The germline V gene has CDR1 SQVTM and CDR2 ANQGSEA. Between the trimmed V and J ends, which lost 6 bases and 0 bases, there was a span of 6 bases. The CDR3 is CSVASSYNEQFF. In nucleotides, the CDR3 is TGCAGCGTCGCCAGCTCCTACAATGAGCAGTTCTTC.

The rearrangement links TRBV4-2 to TRBJ2-2; TRBD2 matches at 14 bases. The CDR3 length is 19 residues. With V trimmed by 3 bases and J by 5 bases, 11 bases remained unmatched. Germline CDR1 reads LGHNA; CDR2 reads YNFKEQ. CDR3 residues: CASSQPTGTSGSRTGELFF. The CDR3 DNA follows: TGTGCCAGCAGCCAGCCTACTGGGACTAGCGGGAGTCGGACCGGGGAGCTGTTTTTT.

The gene calls are TRBV14 and TRBJ1-5; 10 bases match TRBD1. Germline CDR1 SGHDN, CDR2 FVKESK. V gave up 1 base and J gave up 4 bases; unmatched junction bases: 1. The CDR3 runs to 15 residues. The CDR3: CASSQGDRGNQPQHF. As DNA, the CDR3 is TGTGCCAGCAGCCAAGGGGACAGGGGTAATCAGCCCCAGCATTTT.

By frequency in the sample, this clone is medium-sized (0.01 to 0.1%). This chain joins TRBV7-2 and TRBJ1-5; D remains unclear. Germline-derived CDR1 and CDR2 are SGHTA and FQGNSA. V was trimmed by 5 bases and J by 5 bases, leaving 13 bases between them. The CDR3 is 14 residues long. The CDR3 DNA sequence: TGTGCCAGCAGCCCGCACAGCCTACATCAGCCCCAGCATTTT. Translated: CASSPHSLHQPQHF.

V is TRBV27 and J is TRBJ2-1; D call uncertain. The CDR3 has 13 residues. Per the germline V gene, CDR1 is MNHEY and CDR2 is SMNVEV (reference sequence). Trimming left V 3 bases short and J 3 bases short, with 6 bases between. CDR3 protein: CASSFRLYNEQFF. The CDR3 coding sequence is TGTGCCAGCAGTTTTAGACTCTACAATGAGCAGTTCTTC.